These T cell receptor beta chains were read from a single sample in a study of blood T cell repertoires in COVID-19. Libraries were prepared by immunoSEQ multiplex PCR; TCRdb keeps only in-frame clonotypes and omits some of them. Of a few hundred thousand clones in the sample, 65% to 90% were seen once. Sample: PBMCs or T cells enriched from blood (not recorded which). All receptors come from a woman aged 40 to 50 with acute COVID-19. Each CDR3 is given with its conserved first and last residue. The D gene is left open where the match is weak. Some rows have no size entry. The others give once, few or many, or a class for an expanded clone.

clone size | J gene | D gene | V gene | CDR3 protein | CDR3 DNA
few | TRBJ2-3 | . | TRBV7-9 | CASSRGLAGTDTQYF | TGTGCCAGCAGCCGGGGGCTAGCGGGCACAGATACGCAGTATTTT
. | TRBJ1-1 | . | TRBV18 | CASSSERTAEAFF | TGTGCCAGCTCATCCGAAAGAACGGCTGAAGCTTTCTTT
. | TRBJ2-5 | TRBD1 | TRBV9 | CASSVARDSSQETQYF | TGTGCCAGCAGCGTAGCTCGGGACAGCTCTCAAGAGACCCAGTACTTC
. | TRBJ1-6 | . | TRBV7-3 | CASSLSGTNNSPLHF | TGTGCCAGCAGCTTAAGCGGAACCAATAATTCACCCCTCCACTTT
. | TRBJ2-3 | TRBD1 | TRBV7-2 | CASSLYQGAGDTQYF | TGTGCCAGCAGCTTATATCAGGGGGCGGGGGATACGCAGTATTTT
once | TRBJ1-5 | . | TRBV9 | CASSVRTFNQPQHF | TGTGCCAGCAGCGTAAGGACATTCAATCAGCCCCAGCATTTT
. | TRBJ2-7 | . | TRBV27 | CASSLLEGSYEQYF | TGTGCCAGCAGTTTATTAGAGGGTTCCTACGAGCAGTACTTC
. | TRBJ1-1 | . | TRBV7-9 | CASSLGQAWSEAFF | TGTGCCAGCAGCTTAGGACAGGCTTGGTCTGAAGCTTTCTTT
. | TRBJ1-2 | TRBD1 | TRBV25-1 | CASSESGTAYGYTF | TGTGCCAGCAGTGAATCCGGGACAGCATATGGCTACACCTTC
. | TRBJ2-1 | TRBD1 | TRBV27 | CASSPPTGGLRNNEQFF | TGTGCCAGCAGTCCCCCGACAGGGGGTCTTCGTAACAATGAGCAGTTCTTC
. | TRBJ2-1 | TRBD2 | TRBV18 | CASSPLLAGEGNEQFF | TGTGCCAGCTCACCCTTACTAGCGGGAGAAGGGAATGAGCAGTTCTTC
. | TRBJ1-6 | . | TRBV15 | CATSYTPGEPLHF | TGTGCCACCAGCTATACCCCAGGGGAACCCCTCCACTTT
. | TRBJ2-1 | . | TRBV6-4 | CASTRSPPRGYEQFF | TGTGCCAGCACGCGGTCCCCGCCGAGAGGGTATGAGCAGTTCTTC
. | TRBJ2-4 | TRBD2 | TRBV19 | CASSIETGTSFLAKNIQYF | TGTGCCAGTAGTATAGAAACCGGGACTAGCTTTTTAGCCAAAAACATTCAGTACTTC
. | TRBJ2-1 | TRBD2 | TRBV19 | CASSIVAGGRREQFF | TGTGCCAGTAGTATAGTGGCGGGAGGGAGGCGTGAGCAGTTCTTC
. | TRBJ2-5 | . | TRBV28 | CASSFLAGGETQYF | TGTGCCAGCAGTTTCCTAGCCGGGGGAGAGACCCAGTACTTC
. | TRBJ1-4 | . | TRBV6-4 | CASSPPRGKLFF | TGTGCCAGCAGTCCCCCCCGGGGAAAACTGTTTTTT
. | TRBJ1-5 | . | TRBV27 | CASGEPGVSNQPQHF | TGTGCCAGCGGCGAACCAGGGGTTAGCAATCAGCCCCAGCATTTT
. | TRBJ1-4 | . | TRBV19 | CASSPFYGDSREKLFF | TGTGCCAGTAGTCCCTTCTACGGAGACAGTCGAGAAAAACTGTTTTTT
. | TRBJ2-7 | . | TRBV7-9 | CASSFHPYEQYF | TGTGCCAGCAGCTTTCATCCCTACGAGCAGTACTTC
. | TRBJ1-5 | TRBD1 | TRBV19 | CASTMARGGVNQPQHF | TGTGCCAGTACCATGGCGAGAGGGGGCGTGAATCAGCCCCAGCATTTT
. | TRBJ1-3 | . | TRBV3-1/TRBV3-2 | CASSQRGRSGNTIYF | TGTGCCAGCAGCCAACGGGGGAGGAGTGGAAACACCATATATTTT
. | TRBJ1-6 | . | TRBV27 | CASGPDMGNSPLHF | TGTGCCAGCGGCCCGGACATGGGTAATTCACCCCTCCACTTT
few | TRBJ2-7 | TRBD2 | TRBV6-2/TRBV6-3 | CASSYTLAGGPVDEQYF | TGTGCCAGCAGTTACACACTAGCGGGAGGGCCGGTCGACGAGCAGTACTTC
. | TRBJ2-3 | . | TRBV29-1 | CSVVGGVTDTQYF | TGCAGCGTTGTGGGGGGAGTAACAGATACGCAGTATTTT
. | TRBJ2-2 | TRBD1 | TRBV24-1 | CATSRDRGTGELFF | TGTGCCACCAGCCGGGACAGGGGAACCGGGGAGCTGTTTTTT
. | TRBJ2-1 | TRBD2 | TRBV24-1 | CATSDLQGTSGRSAEQFF | TGTGCCACCAGTGATTTGCAGGGGACTAGCGGGAGGTCGGCTGAGCAGTTCTTC
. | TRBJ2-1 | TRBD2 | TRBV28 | CASSSPGRLAVNEQFF | TGTGCCAGCAGTTCTCCAGGGAGGCTAGCGGTCAATGAGCAGTTCTTC
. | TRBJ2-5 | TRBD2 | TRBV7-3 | CASSFGAGGNQETQYF | TGTGCCAGCAGCTTCGGAGCGGGAGGAAACCAAGAGACCCAGTACTTC
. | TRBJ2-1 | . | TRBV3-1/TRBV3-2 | CASSQERLVSYNEQFF | TGTGCCAGCAGCCAAGAGCGGCTGGTTTCCTACAATGAGCAGTTCTTC
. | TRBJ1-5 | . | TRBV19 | CASTDSRNQPQHF | TGTGCCAGTACGGACTCCAGGAATCAGCCCCAGCATTTT
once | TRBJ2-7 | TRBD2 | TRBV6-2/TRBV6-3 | CASSYSRTSDSYEQYF | TGTGCCAGCAGTTACTCGCGGACTAGCGACTCCTACGAGCAGTACTTC
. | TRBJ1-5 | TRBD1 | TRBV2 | CASSFTGVQPQHF | TGTGCCAGCAGCTTCACAGGGGTTCAGCCCCAGCATTTT
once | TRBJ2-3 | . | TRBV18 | CASSPRATVGLSTDTQYF | TGTGCCAGCTCACCAAGGGCGACAGTCGGGTTAAGCACAGATACGCAGTATTTT
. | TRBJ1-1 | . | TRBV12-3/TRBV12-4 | CASLAGVRAFF | TGTGCCAGCTTGGCAGGGGTGAGAGCTTTCTTT
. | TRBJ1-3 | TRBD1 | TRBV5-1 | CASSLGQGAGNTIYF | TGCGCCAGCAGCTTGGGCCAGGGGGCTGGAAACACCATATATTTT
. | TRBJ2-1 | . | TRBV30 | CAWSGGERDWIQTLYEQFF | TGTGCCTGGAGCGGTGGGGAGAGGGATTGGATCCAAACCCTCTATGAGCAGTTCTTC
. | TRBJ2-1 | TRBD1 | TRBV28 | CASTPGDRTYNEQFF | TGTGCCAGCACCCCCGGGGACAGAACCTACAATGAGCAGTTCTTC
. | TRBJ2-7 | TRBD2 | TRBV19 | CASSIAGGGHEQYF | TGTGCCAGTAGTATAGCGGGAGGAGGCCACGAGCAGTACTTC
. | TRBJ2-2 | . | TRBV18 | CASSLQLDSNTGELFF | TGTGCCAGCTCACTCCAACTAGACTCGAACACCGGGGAGCTGTTTTTT
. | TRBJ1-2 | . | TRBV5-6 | CASSLVGGYTF | TGTGCCAGCAGCTTGGTCGGGGGCTACACCTTC
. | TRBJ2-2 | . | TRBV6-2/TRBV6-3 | CASSPRRDTGELFF | TGTGCCAGCAGTCCCAGGAGGGACACCGGGGAGCTGTTTTTT
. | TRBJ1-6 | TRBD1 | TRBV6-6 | CASNPGQNNSPLHF | TGTGCCAGTAACCCGGGACAGAATAATTCACCCCTCCACTTT
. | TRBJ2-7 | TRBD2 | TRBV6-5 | CASSGAGGVYEQYF | TGTGCCAGCAGCGGAGCGGGAGGGGTCTACGAGCAGTACTTC
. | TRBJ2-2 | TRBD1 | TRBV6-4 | CASKRDSGQGAGELFF | TGTGCCAGCAAAAGAGACTCAGGACAGGGGGCCGGGGAGCTGTTTTTT
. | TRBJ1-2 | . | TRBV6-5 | CASSYSAGRYGYTF | TGTGCCAGCAGTTACTCAGCAGGGAGGTATGGCTACACCTTC
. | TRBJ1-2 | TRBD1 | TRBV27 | CASSTDRGFTYGYTF | TGTGCCAGCAGTACGGACAGGGGGTTTACCTATGGCTACACCTTC
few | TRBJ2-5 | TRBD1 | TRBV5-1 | CASSPGRGPQETQYF | TGCGCCAGCAGCCCCGGTAGGGGGCCCCAAGAGACCCAGTACTTC
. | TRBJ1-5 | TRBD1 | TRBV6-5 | CASSTDRTGQPQHF | TGTGCCAGCAGTACGGACAGGACGGGTCAGCCCCAGCATTTT
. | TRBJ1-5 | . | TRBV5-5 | CASSLEGGGGQPQHF | TGTGCCAGCAGCTTGGAAGGGGGAGGGGGTCAGCCCCAGCATTTT
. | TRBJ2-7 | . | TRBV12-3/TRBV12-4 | CASSFGSYEQYF | TGTGCCAGCAGTTTCGGGTCCTACGAGCAGTACTTC
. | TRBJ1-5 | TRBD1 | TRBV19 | CASSMGRGPQPQHF | TGTGCCAGTAGTATGGGCAGGGGGCCCCAGCCCCAGCATTTT
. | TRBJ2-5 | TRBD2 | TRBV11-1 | CASSLRLAGGRETQYF | TGTGCCAGCAGCCTAAGACTAGCGGGAGGGAGAGAGACCCAGTACTTC